A single sample gave rise to the 27 T cell receptor beta chains below, sequenced in a study of blood T cell repertoires in COVID-19. The data were produced by immunoSEQ multiplex PCR, yet TCRdb's version contains in-frame clones alone and is incomplete. The sample lists about 100,000 clones, around 90% occurring once. Sequencing was performed on peripheral blood. These receptors all come from a woman in her forties or fifties with COVID-19, enrolled during active disease.

The V call is TRBV3-1 (or the pseudogene TRBV3-2), the J call TRBJ2-3; weak D call: TRBD2 (6 bases). Germline CDR1 and CDR2: LGHDT and YNNKEL (reference sequence). This CDR3 is 14 amino acids long. Trimming took 4 bases from V and 0 from J, leaving 8 bases between them. The CDR3 DNA follows: TGTGCCAGCAGCCCACTAGCTAGCACAGATACGCAGTATTTT. Protein product: CASSPLASTDTQYF.

The V gene is TRBV25-1, the J gene TRBJ2-1, with 10 bases lining up with TRBD2. CDR1 is MGHDK and CDR2 is SYGVNS in the germline V gene. The trim removed 2 bases at V and 9 bases at J, leaving 7 bases unmatched. The CDR3 runs 15 residues. DNA for the CDR3: TGTGCCAGCAGTGAAGTACTAATAGCGGGGGGTGAGCAGTTCTTC. Its translation: CASSEVLIAGGEQFF.

J is TRBJ1-6 and V is TRBV5-1; perhaps TRBD1 as D (6 bases). Trimming took 0 bases from V and 8 from J, leaving 12 bases between them. This CDR3 contains 15 residues. Germline CDR1 reads SGHRS; CDR2 reads YFSETQ. CDR3 nucleotides: TGCGCCAGCAGCTTGGAGGGAACAGGGCATTCACCCCTCCACTTT. It codes for CASSLEGTGHSPLHF.

The CDR3: CASSQASDQPQHF. CDR3 DNA: TGTGCCAGCAGCCAAGCCTCAGATCAGCCCCAGCATTTT. V is TRBV4-2 and J is TRBJ1-5; D is uncertain. With 1 base removed from V and 5 bases from J, the gap between germline ends came to 6 bases. From germline, CDR1 is LGHNA and CDR2 YNFKEQ. The CDR3 spans 13 residues.

J is TRBJ2-7 and V is TRBV6-5; 8 bases line up with TRBD1. Germline V gene sequence: CDR1 MNHEY, CDR2 SVGAGI. This CDR3 contains 14 residues. Trimming at V came to 6 bases and at J to 7 bases, leaving 11 bases not matched to a gene. CDR3 coding DNA: TGTGCCAGCAGCCGTGACAGGGGTTCGAGGGAGCAGTACTTC. Translation gives CASSRDRGSREQYF.

This sequence joins TRBV27 and TRBJ2-1, with a possible D match to TRBD2 (5 bases). This CDR3 has 13 amino acids. Per germline, CDR1 MNHEY and CDR2 SMNVEV (reference sequence). V shed 2 bases and J shed 13 bases, with 15 bases lying between them. Here the CDR3 reads CASSLSGLRHQFF. CDR3 in DNA: TGTGCCAGCAGTTTAAGCGGTTTGAGGCATCAGTTCTTC.

This clone was seen a single time. This sequence joins TRBV6-5 and TRBJ1-5; D is ambiguous. The germline CDR1 and CDR2 sequences are MNHEY and SVGAGI. V was trimmed by 6 bases and J by 2 bases, leaving 5 bases between them. The CDR3 covers 12 residues. CDR3: CASRRGNQPQHF. For the CDR3, the DNA is TGTGCCAGCAGGAGGGGCAATCAGCCCCAGCATTTT.

The chain has TRBV7-9 and TRBJ1-5; D may be TRBD1 (5 bases). The germline gives CDR1 SEHNR, CDR2 FQNEAQ (reference sequence). V lost 2 bases to trimming and J lost 2 bases, with 13 bases between them. This CDR3 spans 16 amino acids. CDR3: CASSLKGKGGNQPQHF. The CDR3, as DNA: TGTGCCAGCAGCTTAAAGGGGAAGGGTGGCAATCAGCCCCAGCATTTT.

V usage is TRBV1 and J usage is TRBJ2-7; the table's D gene call, TRBD2, was not cross checked with the DNA. TRBV1 is a recognized pseudogene. This CDR3 spans 15 amino acids. The DNA of the CDR3 is TGCACCAGCAGCCCGGAAGAAGCGGGGGCCTACGAGCAGTACGTC. Protein sequence: CTSSPEEAGAYEQYV.

The chain joins TRBV7-6 to TRBJ2-1, with a tentative D call TRBD1 (5 bases). The CDR3 totals 15 residues. V was pared by 1 base and J by 0 bases, with 7 bases between. Germline V lookup: CDR1 SGHVS, CDR2 FNYEAQ. This CDR3 is CASSLVGDSYNEQFF. In DNA form, the CDR3 reads TGTGCCAGCAGCTTAGTAGGGGACTCCTACAATGAGCAGTTCTTC. Based on the CDR3 plus reference TRBV7-6 and TRBJ2-1, the full variable domain is GAGVSQSPRYKVTKRGQDVALRCDPISGHVSLYWYRQALGQGPEFLTYFNYEAQQDKSGLPNDRFSAERPEGSISTLTIQRTEQRDSAMYRCASSLVGDSYNEQFFGPGTRLTVL.

The chain uses TRBV28 and TRBJ2-5; 9 nucleotides align to TRBD2. Germline CDR1 and CDR2: MDHEN and SYDVKM. V lost 5 bases, J lost 4 bases, and 8 bases stayed unmatched. The CDR3 loop spans 15 amino acids. As DNA, the CDR3 is TGTGCCAGCAGTGGGGCGGGGGGGCCAATAGAGACCCAGTACTTC. Its translation is CASSGAGGPIETQYF. The full variable domain, rest sourced from reference TRBV28 and TRBJ2-5, is DVKVTQSSRYLVKRTGEKVFLECVQDMDHENMFWYRQDPGLGLRLIYFSYDVKMKEKGDIPEGYSVSREKKERFSLILESASTNQTSMYLCASSGAGGPIETQYFGPGTRLLVL.

The chain combines TRBV4-1 with TRBJ2-7, with TRBD1 matching over 7 bases. J was trimmed by 7 bases and V by 1 base; bases with no gene match: 4. The CDR3 sequence is 13 residues long. Germline CDR1 reads MGHRA; CDR2 reads YSYEKL. DNA of the CDR3: TGCGCCAGCAGCCAAGCACAGGGGTGGGAGCAGTACGTC. Its translation is CASSQAQGWEQYV.

The chain joins TRBV4-1 to TRBJ1-5; no firm D call. V was trimmed by 8 bases and J by 4 bases, leaving 21 bases between them. From germline, CDR1 is MGHRA and CDR2 YSYEKL. The CDR3 totals 16 residues. The CDR3 sequence: CASGRALGRANQPQHF. In nucleotides, the CDR3 is TGCGCCAGCGGCCGGGCTTTGGGGAGAGCTAATCAGCCCCAGCATTTT.

J is TRBJ2-1 and V is TRBV11-3; 7 nucleotides line up with TRBD1. Germline V gene sequence: CDR1 SGHNT, CDR2 YENEEA. With V trimmed by 4 bases and J by 5 bases, 11 bases remained unmatched. This CDR3 is built from 16 residues. CDR3 nucleotide sequence: TGTGCCAGCAGCTCGCCCAGGACAGGCCCTAACAATGAGCAGTTCTTC. Protein product: CASSSPRTGPNNEQFF. The full variable domain, completed using reference TRBV11-3 and TRBJ2-1, is EAGVVQSPRYKIIEKKQPVAFWCNPISGHNTLYWYLQNLGQGPELLIRYENEEAVDDSQLPKDRFSAERLKGVDSTLKIQPAELGDSAVYLCASSSPRTGPNNEQFFGPGTRLTVL.

The rearrangement uses TRBV3-1 (or the pseudogene TRBV3-2) and TRBJ2-2; 9 bases line up with TRBD2. Germline lookup yields CDR1 LGHDT and CDR2 YNNKEL (reference sequence). The CDR3 runs to 16 residues. J was trimmed by 10 bases and V by 3 bases; bases with no gene match: 12. CDR3 DNA: TGTGCCAGCAGCCACCCGGCCGCGGGGGGGCCAGAGGAGCTGTTTTTT. This encodes CASSHPAAGGPEELFF.

This clone occurred once. This chain uses TRBV2 with TRBJ1-2, with D possibly matching TRBD1 (5 bases). Germline V CDR1 and CDR2: SNHLY, FYNNEI. V dropped 8 bases and J dropped 2 bases, with 6 bases sitting between them. This CDR3 region has 11 residues. CDR3 sequence reads: CASAGNYGYTF. CDR3 coding DNA: TGTGCCAGCGCAGGGAACTATGGCTACACCTTC. The variable domain in full, with the rest retrieved from reference TRBV2 and TRBJ1-2, is EPEVTQTPSHQVTQMGQEVILRCVPISNHLYFYWYRQILGQKVEFLVSFYNNEISEKSEIFDDQFSVERPDGSNFTLKIRSTKLEDSAMYFCASAGNYGYTFGSGTRLTVV.

V and J are TRBV5-1 and TRBJ2-2; D might be TRBD2 (6 bases). V was shortened by 3 bases and J by 6 bases, with 6 bases between the two germline ends. This CDR3 has 12 residues. Germline V gene lookup returns CDR1 SGHRS and CDR2 YFSETQ. CDR3 DNA: TGCGCCAGCAGCTGGGGGGCCGGGGAGCTGTTTTTT. Translated, it gives CASSWGAGELFF. Together with reference TRBV5-1 and TRBJ2-2, the CDR3 gives the full variable domain: KAGVTQTPRYLIKTRGQQVTLSCSPISGHRSVSWYQQTPGQGLQFLFEYFSETQRNKGNFPGRFSGRQFSNSRSEMNVSTLELGDSALYLCASSWGAGELFFGEGSRLTVL.

V gene TRBV3-1 (or the pseudogene TRBV3-2) combines with J gene TRBJ1-3; D not resolved. V was trimmed by 1 base and J by 1 base, leaving 14 bases between them. Germline CDR1 reads LGHDT; CDR2 reads YNNKEL (reference sequence). The CDR3 consists of 17 residues. The CDR3 spells CASSQVEGKGSGNTIYF. The CDR3 DNA follows: TGTGCCAGCAGCCAAGTGGAGGGAAAGGGATCTGGAAACACCATATATTTT.

The V gene is TRBV6-4, the J gene TRBJ2-3; 10 bases are a match to TRBD1. Looked up from germline, CDR1 is MRHNA and CDR2 is SNTAGT. The CDR3 consists of 15 residues. V lost 4 bases, J lost 3 bases, and 4 bases stayed unmatched. The CDR3 reads CASSVDRGRTDTQYF. For the CDR3, the DNA is TGTGCCAGCAGTGTAGACAGGGGGCGGACAGATACGCAGTATTTT.

This clone was seen only once. J is TRBJ1-2 and V is TRBV11-2; 10 bases fit TRBD1. CDR3 length: 13 residues. Losses at the gene ends were 8 bases for V and 8 bases for J; bases not matched to a gene: 8. Per the germline V gene, CDR1 is SGHAT and CDR2 is FQNNGV. CDR3 loop: CASSGGTGVGYTF. The CDR3 region has the DNA TGTGCCAGCTCCGGGGGGACAGGGGTCGGCTACACCTTC.

The genes are TRBV14 and TRBJ1-1; a possible D gene is TRBD1 (6 bases). The CDR3 loop spans 12 amino acids. Trimming shortened V by 4 bases and J by 6 bases, and 9 bases separated the two germline ends. Looked up from germline, CDR1 is SGHDN and CDR2 is FVKESK. The CDR3 is CASSRYRAEAFF. CDR3 DNA: TGTGCCAGCAGCCGATACAGGGCTGAAGCTTTCTTT.

This clone has more than one count but fewer than ten. CDR3 DNA: TGTGCCAGCAGTTTATCCAGGGGCGCGCACACTGAAGCTTTCTTT. Translation gives CASSLSRGAHTEAFF. The chain couples TRBV28 to TRBJ1-1; tentatively, D is TRBD1 (6 bases). Between the trimmed V and J ends, which lost 1 base and 3 bases, there was a span of 12 bases. This CDR3 region has 15 residues. Germline values: CDR1 MDHEN, CDR2 SYDVKM.

This clone appeared once. V and J are TRBV3-1 (or the pseudogene TRBV3-2) and TRBJ2-2; TRBD1 aligns across 7 bases. Trimming at V came to 4 bases and at J to 4 bases, leaving 9 bases not matched to a gene. The V gene's germline CDR1 is LGHDT and CDR2 YNNKEL (reference sequence). The length of the CDR3 is 16 residues. CDR3 sequence (DNA): TGTGCCAGCAGCCCGACAATCCCAGGGGGCACCGGGGAGCTGTTTTTT. This codes for CASSPTIPGGTGELFF.

The chain combines TRBV10-3 with TRBJ2-6; 13 nucleotides line up with TRBD2. Germline V gene lookup returns CDR1 ENHRY and CDR2 SYGVKD. V dropped 4 bases and J dropped 3; count of bases not matched to a gene: 6. There are 18 residues in the CDR3. CDR3 sequence (DNA): TGTGCCATCAGTGCGGGCGGACTAGCGGGGGTTGGGGCCAACGTCCTGACTTTC. Translated: CAISAGGLAGVGANVLTF.

The table lists this clone with a count of one. J is TRBJ1-1 and V is TRBV2; 9 nucleotides line up with TRBD1. The germline V gene has CDR1 SNHLY and CDR2 FYNNEI. Trimming took 5 bases from V and 4 from J; bases not matched to a gene: 11. CDR3 length: 16 amino acids. CDR3 region: CASSYYRGRAGTEAFF. CDR3 DNA sequence: TGTGCCAGCAGTTACTACAGGGGGCGAGCGGGCACTGAAGCTTTCTTT.

In this sample, this clone turned up once. The rearrangement uses TRBV12-3 or TRBV12-4 and TRBJ2-2; D is undetermined. There are 11 residues in the CDR3. With 5 bases removed from V and 8 bases from J, the gap between germline ends came to 6 bases. CDR3: CASSPLGELFF. CDR3 sequence (DNA): TGTGCCAGCAGTCCCTTGGGGGAGCTGTTTTTT.

V and J are TRBV5-6 and TRBJ2-7; D not resolved. CDR3 size: 13 residues. V lost 2 bases to trimming and J lost 1 base, with 7 bases between them. Germline V gives CDR1 SGHDT, CDR2 YYEEEE. In DNA form, the CDR3 reads TGTGCCAGCAGCTTAGTCCAGTCCTACGAGCAGTACTTC. Its protein product is CASSLVQSYEQYF.